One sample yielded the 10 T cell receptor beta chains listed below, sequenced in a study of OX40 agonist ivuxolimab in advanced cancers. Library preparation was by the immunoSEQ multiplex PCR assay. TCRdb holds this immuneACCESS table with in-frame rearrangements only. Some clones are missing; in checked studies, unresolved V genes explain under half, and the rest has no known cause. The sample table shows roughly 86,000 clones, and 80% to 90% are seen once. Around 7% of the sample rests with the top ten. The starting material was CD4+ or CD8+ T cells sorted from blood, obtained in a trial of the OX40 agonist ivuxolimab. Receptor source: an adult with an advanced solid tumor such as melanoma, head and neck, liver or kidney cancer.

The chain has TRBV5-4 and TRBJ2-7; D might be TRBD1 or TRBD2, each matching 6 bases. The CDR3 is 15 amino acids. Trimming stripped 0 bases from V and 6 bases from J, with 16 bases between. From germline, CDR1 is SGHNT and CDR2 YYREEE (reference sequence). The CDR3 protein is CASSLVQGGSVEQYF. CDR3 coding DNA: TGTGCCAGCAGCTTGGTACAGGGAGGCTCCGTCGAGCAGTACTTC.

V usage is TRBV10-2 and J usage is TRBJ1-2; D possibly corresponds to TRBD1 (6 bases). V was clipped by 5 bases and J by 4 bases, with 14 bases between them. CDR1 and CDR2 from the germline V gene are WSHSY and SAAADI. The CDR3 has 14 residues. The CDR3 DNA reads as TGCGCCAGCAGTCCTCCGGGACAACTCTATGGCTACACCTTC. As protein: CASSPPGQLYGYTF.

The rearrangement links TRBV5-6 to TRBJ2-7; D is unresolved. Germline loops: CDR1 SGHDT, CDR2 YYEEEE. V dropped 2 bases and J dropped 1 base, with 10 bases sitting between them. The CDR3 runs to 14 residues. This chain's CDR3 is CASSFGSVSYEQYF. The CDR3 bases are TGTGCCAGCAGCTTCGGGTCGGTATCCTACGAGCAGTACTTC.

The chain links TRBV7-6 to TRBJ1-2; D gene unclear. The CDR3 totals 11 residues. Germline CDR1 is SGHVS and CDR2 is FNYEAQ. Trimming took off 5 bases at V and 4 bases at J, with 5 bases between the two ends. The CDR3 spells CASSLAYGYTF. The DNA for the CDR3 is TGTGCCAGCAGCCTTGCCTATGGCTACACCTTC.

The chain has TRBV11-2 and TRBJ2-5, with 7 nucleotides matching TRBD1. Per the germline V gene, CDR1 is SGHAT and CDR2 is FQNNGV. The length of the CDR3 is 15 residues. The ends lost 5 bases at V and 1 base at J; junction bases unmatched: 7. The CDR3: CASSPIDRAQETQYF. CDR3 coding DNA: TGTGCCAGCAGCCCAATCGACAGGGCCCAAGAGACCCAGTACTTC.

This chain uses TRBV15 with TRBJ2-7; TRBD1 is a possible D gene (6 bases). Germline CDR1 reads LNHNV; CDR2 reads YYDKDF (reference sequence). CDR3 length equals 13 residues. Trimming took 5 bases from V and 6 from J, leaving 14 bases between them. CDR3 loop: CATSDTNRVEQYF. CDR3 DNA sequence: TGTGCCACCAGCGATACTAACAGGGTCGAGCAGTACTTC.

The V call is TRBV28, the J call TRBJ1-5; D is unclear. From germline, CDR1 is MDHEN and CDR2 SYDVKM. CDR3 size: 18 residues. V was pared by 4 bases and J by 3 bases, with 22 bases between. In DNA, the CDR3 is TGTGCCAGCAGTTCTTTGGTCGGCGGGTCGGACCACAATCAGCCCCAGCATTTT. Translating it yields CASSSLVGGSDHNQPQHF.

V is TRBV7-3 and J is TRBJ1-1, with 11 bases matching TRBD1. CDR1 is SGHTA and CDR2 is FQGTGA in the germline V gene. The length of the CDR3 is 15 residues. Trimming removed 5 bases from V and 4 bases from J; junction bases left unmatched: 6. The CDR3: CASSASGTGGTEAFF. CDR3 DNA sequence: TGTGCCAGCAGCGCTTCCGGGACAGGGGGCACTGAAGCTTTCTTT.

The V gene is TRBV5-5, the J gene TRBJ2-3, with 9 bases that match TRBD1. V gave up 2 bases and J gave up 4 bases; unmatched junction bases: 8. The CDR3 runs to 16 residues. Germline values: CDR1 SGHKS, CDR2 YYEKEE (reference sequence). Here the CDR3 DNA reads TGTGCCAGCAGCTTAGGGGACAGGGATTTTGCAGATACGCAGTATTTT. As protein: CASSLGDRDFADTQYF.

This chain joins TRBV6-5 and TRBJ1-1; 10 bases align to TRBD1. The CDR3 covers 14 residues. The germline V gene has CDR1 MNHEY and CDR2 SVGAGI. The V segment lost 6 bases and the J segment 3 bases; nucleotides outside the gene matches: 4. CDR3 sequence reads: CASRRGQGYTEAFF. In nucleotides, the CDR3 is TGTGCCAGCAGACGGGGACAGGGGTACACTGAAGCTTTCTTT.